Shown below are 21 T cell receptor beta chains from a single sample sequenced in a study of response to subunit inactivated influenza vaccine. MiXCR, run by TCRdb on the RT-PCR reads, gives a single entry per CDR3 protein. The sample has about 620,000 distinct CDR3 sequences, about 11% seen once. These same records also appear under a second study, on T cells expressing NK-cell markers. That study adds: Beta-chain TCR cDNA was generated via 5'RACE template switching with UMIs.

The sequenced sample was PBMCs from blood, obtained on the day of vaccination. The source of these receptors is a man aged 50 to 60 who received an inactivated influenza vaccine.

Only a few counts were recorded for this clonotype. The CDR3 coding sequence is TGTGCCAGCAGGACGGGACTAGCGGGGGCCGGGAGCTCCTACAATGAGCAGTTCTTC. Translating gives CASRTGLAGAGSSYNEQFF. The chain employs TRBV28 and TRBJ2-1; the match to TRBD2 covers 14 bases. The length of the CDR3 is 19 residues. V was pared by 6 bases and J by 0 bases, with 10 bases of the junction left unmatched. The V gene's germline CDR1 is MDHEN and CDR2 SYDVKM.

This clonotype has a handful of counts. The gene calls are TRBV9 and TRBJ2-5; 8 bases line up with TRBD2. CDR3 length: 14 amino acids. CDR1 is SGDLS, CDR2 YYNGEE, per germline. J lost 5 bases, V lost 3 bases, and 6 bases had no gene match. In DNA form, the CDR3 reads TGTGCCAGCAGCGCGGGAGGGGGTGGGGAGACCCAGTACTTC. It codes for CASSAGGGGETQYF. Looking up the rest from reference TRBV9 and TRBJ2-5 gives the full variable domain: DSGVTQTPKHLITATGQRVTLRCSPRSGDLSVYWYQQSLDQGLQFLIQYYNGEERAKGNILERFSAQQFPDLHSELNLSSLELGDSALYFCASSAGGGGETQYFGPGTRLLVL.

This clonotype appeared a few times. The chain has TRBV21-1 and TRBJ1-3. TRBV21-1 is a documented pseudogene. CDR3 length: 16 residues. The CDR3 DNA reads as TGTGCCAGCAGCAATAGACATCGCAGCTCTGGAAACACCATATATTTT. Translation: CASSNRHRSSGNTIYF.

This clonotype occurred a few times. The gene calls are TRBV28 and TRBJ1-4, with D possibly TRBD1 on 6 matching bases. The CDR3 is made up of 15 amino acids. Trimming took off 5 bases at V and 5 bases at J, with 15 bases between the two ends. Germline assignment: CDR1 MDHEN and CDR2 SYDVKM. As DNA, the CDR3 is TGTGCCAGCAGTCCCGGGGGGCGGCAAAATGAAAAACTGTTTTTT. Protein product: CASSPGGRQNEKLFF.

This clonotype was detected only a few times. The V call is TRBV20-1, the J call TRBJ2-7; 11 positions agree with TRBD2. The CDR3 spans 16 residues. CDR1 and CDR2 from the germline V gene are DFQATT and SNEGSKA (reference sequence). V dropped 1 base and J dropped 1; count of bases not matched to a gene: 6. CDR3 nucleotide sequence: TGCAGTGCTAGAGGTCCTAGCGGGGGGAAGTCCTACGAGCAGTACTTC. It specifies CSARGPSGGKSYEQYF.

CDR3 DNA sequence: TGCGCCAGCAGCCCATCTCCAGGGACAAATTCACCCCTCCACTTT. This gives the protein CASSPSPGTNSPLHF. This rearrangement joins TRBV4-3 to TRBJ1-6; possible D gene TRBD1, 6 bases. This CDR3 comprises 15 residues. The V and J ends lost 4 bases and 7 bases respectively, with 14 bases between them. Germline V lookup: CDR1 LGHNA, CDR2 YSLEER.

In this sample, this clonotype turned up a few times. The rearrangement uses TRBV9 and TRBJ2-3, with 11 bases matching TRBD1. J was trimmed by 4 bases and V by 4 bases; bases with no gene match: 8. CDR3 length: 16 amino acids. Germline V gives CDR1 SGDLS, CDR2 YYNGEE. CDR3 DNA: TGTGCCAGCAGCTCGCGGGACAGGGGGTCGGCAGATACGCAGTATTTT. Encoded protein: CASSSRDRGSADTQYF.

The gene calls are TRBV2 and TRBJ2-3, with 7 positions matching TRBD1. Germline V gene data show CDR1 as SNHLY and CDR2 as FYNNEI. This CDR3 comprises 14 residues. The junction had 5 bases not matched to a gene; V was cut back by 6 bases and J by 2 bases. DNA of the CDR3: TGTGCCAGCAGGTGGGACAGCTACACAGATACGCAGTATTTT. Translating it yields CASRWDSYTDTQYF.

This sequence joins TRBV28 and TRBJ2-7; tentative D call: TRBD2 (5 bases). CDR3 length: 14 amino acids. Germline assignment: CDR1 MDHEN and CDR2 SYDVKM. Trimming took 1 base from V and 3 from J, leaving 10 bases between them. The CDR3 DNA sequence: TGTGCCAGCAGTTTATCGGCTAGCCTCTACGAGCAGTACTTC. It specifies CASSLSASLYEQYF. The full variable domain, its missing parts supplied by reference TRBV28 and TRBJ2-7, is DVKVTQSSRYLVKRTGEKVFLECVQDMDHENMFWYRQDPGLGLRLIYFSYDVKMKEKGDIPEGYSVSREKKERFSLILESASTNQTSMYLCASSLSASLYEQYFGPGTRLTVT.

This clonotype has a handful of counts. The chain uses TRBV6-5 and TRBJ2-1; no firm D call. CDR1 is MNHEY, CDR2 SVGAGI, per germline. The V end was cut by 2 bases, the J end by 0 bases, with 11 bases between. This CDR3 has 16 amino acids. The CDR3, as DNA: TGTGCCAGCAGTTACCGGCCTCTAAACTCCTACAATGAGCAGTTCTTC. Translating gives CASSYRPLNSYNEQFF.

A few counts support this clonotype. The chain has TRBV29-1 and TRBJ2-3; 7 nucleotides align to TRBD2. V lost 5 bases to trimming and J lost 4 bases; unmatched junction nucleotides: 6. CDR1 is SQVTM, CDR2 ANQGSEA, per germline. The CDR3 loop spans 13 amino acids. The CDR3 region is CSVPGRRADTQYF. CDR3 nucleotide sequence: TGCAGCGTTCCCGGGAGGCGGGCAGATACGCAGTATTTT.

The sample holds a few counts of this clonotype. This chain joins TRBV15 and TRBJ1-2, with no clear D. CDR3 size: 17 residues. Germline lookup yields CDR1 LNHNV and CDR2 YYDKDF (reference sequence). The ends were cut back, 1 base at V and 3 bases at J, with 18 bases in the middle. CDR3 DNA: TGTGCCACCAGCAGAGTCCCGATCGCGGTGTTGGACTATGGCTACACCTTC. The encoded protein is CATSRVPIAVLDYGYTF.

V usage is TRBV19 and J usage is TRBJ2-7; 7 nucleotides align to TRBD1. With V trimmed by 1 base and J by 1 base, 4 bases remained unmatched. This CDR3 is 15 amino acids long. Germline V gene lookup returns CDR1 LNHDA and CDR2 SQIVND (reference sequence). The CDR3 nucleotides are TGTGCCAGTAGTATAGGACAGGGCAATTCCTACGAGCAGTACTTC. It translates to CASSIGQGNSYEQYF.

This clonotype has a handful of counts. This chain connects TRBV28 to TRBJ2-1; TRBD2 matches 11 bases. This CDR3 has 15 amino acids. Germline CDR1 MDHEN, CDR2 SYDVKM. The ends lost 3 bases at V and 10 bases at J; junction bases unmatched: 8. As DNA, the CDR3 is TGTGCCAGCAGTTTGATACTAGCGGGAGTCGGGGAGCAGTTCTTC. The encoded protein is CASSLILAGVGEQFF.

V usage is TRBV28 and J usage is TRBJ2-1; TRBD1 matches 9 bases. V trimming: 6 bases; J trimming: 9 bases; junction bases outside the gene matches: 15. Germline CDR1 and CDR2: MDHEN and SYDVKM. The CDR3 loop spans 16 amino acids. The CDR3 protein is CASSRWDRDRLGEQFF. In DNA, the CDR3 is TGTGCCAGCAGCCGGTGGGACAGGGATCGACTTGGTGAGCAGTTCTTC.

The V call is TRBV14, the J call TRBJ2-1; the D gene is possibly TRBD1 (5 bases). Germline V lookup: CDR1 SGHDN, CDR2 FVKESK. The CDR3 consists of 17 residues. V lost 0 bases to trimming and J lost 1 base, with 13 bases between them. CDR3 protein: CASSQEKDTISYNEQFF. For the CDR3, the DNA is TGTGCCAGCAGCCAAGAAAAGGACACCATATCCTACAATGAGCAGTTCTTC.

This clonotype was found many times. The gene calls are TRBV6-8 and TRBJ1-5; no clear D. The V and J ends lost 1 base and 8 bases respectively, with 3 bases between them. This CDR3 region has 11 residues. Germline assignment: CDR1 MNHGY and CDR2 SAAAGT. CDR3 DNA sequence: TGTGCCAGCAGTTACTTGGAGCCCCAGCATTTT. Translation: CASSYLEPQHF.

This clonotype has more than one count but fewer than ten. The J gene is TRBJ1-2, the V gene TRBV28; TRBD1 aligns across 8 bases. The length of the CDR3 is 15 residues. V lost 7 bases to trimming and J lost 0 bases; unmatched junction nucleotides: 7. Germline assignment: CDR1 MDHEN and CDR2 SYDVKM. The CDR3 here is CASTRDRPSNYGYTF. Here the CDR3 DNA reads TGTGCCAGCACCAGGGACAGGCCTTCTAACTATGGCTACACCTTC.

There are many counts of this clonotype. The CDR3 DNA reads as TGTGCCAGCAGTCCCGTAGCGGGAGGCAGGTACAATGAGCAGTTCTTC. Translation gives CASSPVAGGRYNEQFF. The chain carries TRBV6-2 or TRBV6-3 and TRBJ2-1; TRBD2 matches at 10 bases. This CDR3 has 16 amino acids. Germline CDR1 and CDR2: MNHEY and SVGEGT. Losses at the gene ends were 5 bases for V and 4 bases for J; bases not matched to a gene: 8.

This clonotype was found a few times. The chain is built from TRBV4-3 and TRBJ2-5; 10 bases fit TRBD2. V dropped 4 bases and J dropped 5; count of bases not matched to a gene: 7. Germline-derived CDR1 and CDR2 are LGHNA and YSLEER. This CDR3 spans 15 amino acids. As DNA, the CDR3 is TGCGCCAGCAGCCGGAGCGGGGGGGCCGGGGAGACCCAGTACTTC. Encoded protein: CASSRSGGAGETQYF.

This clonotype was detected only a few times. The CDR3 coding sequence is TGTGCCAGCAGCCAAGAACTCCCCACTAACTATGGCTACACCTTC. It codes for CASSQELPTNYGYTF. The chain combines TRBV14 with TRBJ1-2, with D hard to call. The CDR3 covers 15 residues. V lost 0 bases, J lost 0 bases, and 8 bases lay in between. Looked up from germline, CDR1 is SGHDN and CDR2 is FVKESK.